This TCR beta chain appears in the sequencing data of a study of CD8+ T cells in alopecia areata. Trimming shortened V by 3 bases and J by 0 bases, and 9 bases separated the two germline ends. In germline, CDR1 is FNHDT, CDR2 SITEND (reference sequence). The CDR3 length is 15 residues. This clone appeared a few times. Antigen unknown. Mouse germline and gene names are used. The CDR3 extends 4 residues past the end of the read, so its final part is completed from the germline J gene. Combined cutaneous lymph node cells underwent sorting by CD4, CD8alpha, NKG2D, NKG2ACE and additional markers. cDNA prepared by RNA extraction and subsequent reverse transcription served as the template for sequencing. Repertoires were generated with immunoSEQ multiplex PCR, while TCRdb's copy carries only in-frame clones and drops some. The sample presents more than 250,000 clones, none singletons. Overall study results and limits: Lesional scalp, especially alopecia totalis/universalis, showed higher clonality than normal scalp. When scalp samples are sequenced, resident alphabeta T cells of normal skin are also captured.

The chain links TRBV19 to TRBJ2-2, with a possible D match to TRBD1 (6 bases). Sequencing was performed on CD4+ T cells sorted from a lymph node. The TCR sequence derives from a C3H/HeJ mouse with alopecia areata. MHC haplotype of the strain: H2-k. CDR3 protein: CASSRGGTNTGQLYF. The CDR3 bases that were read are TGTGCCAGCAGTAGAGGGGGTACAAACACCGGG.